These T cell receptor beta chains were read from a single sample in a study of CD8 T cells in Susac syndrome. TCRdb passed the immunoSEQ multiplex PCR reads through MiXCR, listing each CDR3 protein once. The sample records about 130,000 distinct CDR3 sequences, around 91% being singletons. Sequencing was performed on CD8+ T cells from PBMCs. The origin of the receptors is a human donor with multiple sclerosis. Both conserved end residues are part of each CDR3. The order of the fields is V gene, D gene, clone size, J gene, CDR3 length, CDR3 DNA, CDR3 protein. A D gene is named only where the DNA matches it firmly. Clone size is stated in some rows and not others, as once, few, many or a class when expanded.

>TRBV14|NA|once|TRBJ2-7|15
TGTGCCAGCAGCCAAAATGGGGATTGGTCCTACGAGCAGTACTTC
CASSQNGDWSYEQYF
>TRBV30|NA|NA|TRBJ2-7|15
TGTGCCTGGAGAGACAAGCTACGAGAGAGGACCGAGCAGTACTTC
CAWRDKLRERTEQYF
>TRBV27|TRBD1|NA|TRBJ1-1|15
TGTGCCAGCAGTCCTCCCGGGACAGCGAACACTGAAGCTTTCTTT
CASSPPGTANTEAFF
>TRBV7-9|TRBD1|NA|TRBJ2-3|14
TGTGCCAGCAGGACAGGGTTCCGCACAGATACGCAGTATTTT
CASRTGFRTDTQYF
>TRBV5-4|NA|once|TRBJ2-7|12
TGTGCCAGCAGCGGTACAGGGCCCGAGCAGTACTTC
CASSGTGPEQYF
>TRBV12-3/TRBV12-4|NA|NA|TRBJ1-2|13
TGTGCCAGCAGTCAGGACCGGGTTGGGGGCTACACCTTC
CASSQDRVGGYTF
>TRBV9|TRBD2|NA|TRBJ2-1|19
TGTGCCAGCAGCCCTACCGGGACTAGCGGGAGGCCAGCCTACAATGAGCAGTTCTTC
CASSPTGTSGRPAYNEQFF
>TRBV7-9|NA|NA|TRBJ1-2|13
TGTGCCAGCAGCTTTGAGGGAATATATGGCTACACCTTC
CASSFEGIYGYTF
>TRBV3-1|NA|NA|TRBJ2-3|19
TGTGCCAGCAGCCCCCGGGGCTACCTTACGCTAAGTCAATCAGATACGCAGTATTTT
CASSPRGYLTLSQSDTQYF
>TRBV19|NA|NA|TRBJ2-1|14
TGTGCCAGTACTTGGGGATCCTCCTACAATGAGCAGTTCTTC
CASTWGSSYNEQFF
>TRBV27|NA|NA|TRBJ1-1|14
TGTGCCAGCTCCAGGAGAGGGTCATTGGCTGAAGCTTTCTTT
CASSRRGSLAEAFF
>TRBV24-1|NA|NA|TRBJ2-5|15
TGTGCCACCAGTGAGGCTACAGGGACGCCGGAGACCCAGTACTTC
CATSEATGTPETQYF
>TRBV15|NA|once|TRBJ2-1|15
TGTGCCACCAGCAGTGGTCGGAACTCCTACAATGAGCAGTTCTTC
CATSSGRNSYNEQFF
>TRBV6-5|NA|few|TRBJ1-1|14
TGTGCCAGCAGTTACGGGGGCCTGAACACTGAAGCTTTCTTT
CASSYGGLNTEAFF
>TRBV27|NA|NA|TRBJ2-7|16
TGTGCCAGCAGTTTATCGCTCGCGGAGAGCTCCTACGAGCAGTACTTC
CASSLSLAESSYEQYF
>TRBV7-9|TRBD2|NA|TRBJ2-1|14
TGTGCCGCGGGACTAGCGGGGCCCTACAATGAGCAGTTCTTC
CAAGLAGPYNEQFF
>TRBV7-8|NA|NA|TRBJ2-7|14
TGTGCCAGCAGCCAACAGTCTCTAGCGCACGAGCAGTACTTC
CASSQQSLAHEQYF
>TRBV24-1|TRBD1|NA|TRBJ2-2|17
TGTGCCACCAGTGACCAAGGGGGCAGGGTGAACACCGGGGAGCTGTTTTTT
CATSDQGGRVNTGELFF
>TRBV5-6|NA|NA|TRBJ2-1|12
TGTGCCTCCCATCACGGTTTCAATGAGCAGTTCTTC
CASHHGFNEQFF
>TRBV4-1|NA|NA|TRBJ1-5|14
TGCGCCAGCAGCCAAGCCCTGGGCAATCAGCCCCAGCATTTT
CASSQALGNQPQHF
>TRBV12-3/TRBV12-4|NA|NA|TRBJ1-5|15
TGTGCCAGCAGTTCGGACGGAAATAGCAATCAGCCCCAGCATTTT
CASSSDGNSNQPQHF
>TRBV12-3/TRBV12-4|NA|once|TRBJ2-7|16
TGTGCCAGCAGTTCTAGACCGACAGTCTCCTCCTACGAGCAGTACTTC
CASSSRPTVSSYEQYF
>TRBV29-1|NA|NA|TRBJ1-2|10
TGCAGCGCCGTTGGGAGTGGCTACACCTTC
CSAVGSGYTF
>TRBV5-6|TRBD2|NA|TRBJ2-1|16
TGTGCCAGCAGCTACGGGGTAGCGGGAGGGGTCAATGAGCAGTTCTTC
CASSYGVAGGVNEQFF
>TRBV12-3/TRBV12-4|TRBD2|once|TRBJ2-1|14
TGTGCCACCACTAGCGGGAGGTATGGCAATGAGCAGTTCTTC
CATTSGRYGNEQFF
>TRBV7-9|NA|NA|TRBJ2-1|12
TGTGCCAGCAGCAAAGCCCAGAATGAGCAGTTCTTC
CASSKAQNEQFF
>TRBV25-1|TRBD1|NA|TRBJ2-7|15
TGTGCCAGCAGTACCGGACAGGGTTCGGGGTTCGAGCAGTACTTC
CASSTGQGSGFEQYF
>TRBV27|NA|NA|TRBJ1-2|16
TGTGCCAGCAGTTTATTATCGGGGGGGGCTAACTATGGCTACACCTTC
CASSLLSGGANYGYTF
>TRBV20-1|TRBD1|NA|TRBJ1-2|13
TGCAGTGCTAGCCTACGGGACAGCTATGGCTACACCTTC
CSASLRDSYGYTF
>TRBV12-3/TRBV12-4|NA|once|TRBJ1-1|14
TGTGCCAGCAGTTTATTGATCAGGTTCACTGAAGCTTTCTTT
CASSLLIRFTEAFF
>TRBV6-5|NA|NA|TRBJ1-2|15
TGTGCCAGCAGTTACTTGCCAGCTGCCAACTATGGCTACACCTTC
CASSYLPAANYGYTF
>TRBV16|NA|NA|TRBJ1-5|13
TGTGCCAGCAGCCAATTGTTCACTCAGCCCCAGCATTTT
CASSQLFTQPQHF
>TRBV27|NA|NA|TRBJ1-2|13
TGTGCCAGCAGTCCGGCCGGGCCTTGGGGCTACACCTTC
CASSPAGPWGYTF
>TRBV10-3|NA|NA|TRBJ1-5|12
TGTGCCGTGCAAGGCCTCAATCAGCCCCAGCATTTT
CAVQGLNQPQHF
>TRBV5-1|NA|NA|TRBJ1-1|16
TGCGCCAGCAGCTTGGACGGCAGCTTCATGAACACTGAAGCTTTCTTT
CASSLDGSFMNTEAFF
>TRBV29-1|NA|NA|TRBJ2-4|11
TGCAGCGTACAGGCAATGGGCATTCAGTACTTC
CSVQAMGIQYF
>TRBV29-1|NA|NA|TRBJ2-5|14
TGCAGCGTTGAACTGGGTCTGGGGGAAGAGACCCAGTACTTC
CSVELGLGEETQYF
>TRBV6-5|NA|NA|TRBJ1-1|13
TGTGCCAGCAGTTATGGGGGGCGCGGTGAAGCTTTCTTT
CASSYGGRGEAFF
>TRBV19|NA|NA|TRBJ2-7|14
TGTGCCAGTAGAGACAGTGCAGACGCCTACGAGCAGTACTTC
CASRDSADAYEQYF
>TRBV29-1|TRBD2|NA|TRBJ2-1|16
TGCAGCGTTGTTCTCGGGGCTAGCGGGCCTTACAATGAGCAGTTCTTC
CSVVLGASGPYNEQFF
>TRBV10-2|NA|once|TRBJ2-2|14
TGCGCCAGCAGCGCACTAGGGAACACCGGGGAGCTGTTTTTT
CASSALGNTGELFF